A selection of T cell receptor beta chains follows, all from one sample in a study of blood T cell repertoires in COVID-19. Data came from immunoSEQ multiplex PCR; TCRdb stores just in-frame clones and leaves some out. Altogether 35,000 to 40,000 clones are present, around 82% being singletons, with the ten largest covering roughly a sixth. Sequencing was done on a sample of peripheral blood. Receptors were obtained from a man aged 70-80 years with acute or convalescent COVID-19. The CDR3 runs from the conserved cysteine through the conserved F or W. The order of the fields is clone size, V gene, CDR3 length, J gene, D gene, CDR3 protein, CDR3 DNA. The D gene is left open where the match is weak. Some rows have no size entry. The others give once, few or many, or a class for an expanded clone.

clone_size: once
v_call: TRBV19
cdr3_length: 14
j_call: TRBJ2-1
d_call: .
cdr3_aa: CASSTRRESNEQFF
cdr3_nt: TGTGCCAGTAGTACCCGACGGGAGAGCAATGAGCAGTTCTTC

clone_size: .
v_call: TRBV28
cdr3_length: 16
j_call: TRBJ2-7
d_call: .
cdr3_aa: CASSPEAPGYSYEQYF
cdr3_nt: TGTGCCAGCAGTCCAGAGGCCCCGGGGTACTCCTACGAGCAGTACTTC

clone_size: .
v_call: TRBV12-3/TRBV12-4
cdr3_length: 13
j_call: TRBJ1-2
d_call: .
cdr3_aa: CASSFQANYGYTF
cdr3_nt: TGTGCCAGCAGTTTTCAGGCTAACTATGGCTACACCTTC

clone_size: once
v_call: TRBV7-9
cdr3_length: 12
j_call: TRBJ2-7
d_call: TRBD1
cdr3_aa: CASSGDRAEQYF
cdr3_nt: TGTGCCAGCAGCGGTGACAGGGCCGAGCAGTACTTC

clone_size: .
v_call: TRBV6-6
cdr3_length: 14
j_call: TRBJ2-7
d_call: TRBD1
cdr3_aa: CASSRGTGVPEQYF
cdr3_nt: TGTGCCAGCAGTCGTGGGACAGGGGTCCCCGAGCAGTACTTC

clone_size: .
v_call: TRBV7-2
cdr3_length: 14
j_call: TRBJ2-5
d_call: .
cdr3_aa: CASSSRQGRETQYF
cdr3_nt: TGTGCCAGCAGCTCCCGTCAAGGGAGAGAGACCCAGTACTTC

clone_size: .
v_call: TRBV7-9
cdr3_length: 14
j_call: TRBJ2-5
d_call: .
cdr3_aa: CASSPRGIEETQYF
cdr3_nt: TGTGCCAGCAGCCCTCGGGGGATCGAAGAGACCCAGTACTTC

clone_size: .
v_call: TRBV19
cdr3_length: 15
j_call: TRBJ2-3
d_call: .
cdr3_aa: CASSPQGTGTDTQYF
cdr3_nt: TGTGCCAGTAGTCCTCAGGGGACCGGTACAGATACGCAGTATTTT

clone_size: .
v_call: TRBV29-1
cdr3_length: 11
j_call: TRBJ1-1
d_call: .
cdr3_aa: CSVEGAGEAFF
cdr3_nt: TGCAGCGTTGAAGGGGCCGGTGAAGCTTTCTTT

clone_size: .
v_call: TRBV5-6
cdr3_length: 13
j_call: TRBJ2-4
d_call: .
cdr3_aa: CASSLFTKNIQYF
cdr3_nt: TGTGCCAGCAGCTTGTTCACCAAAAACATTCAGTACTTC

clone_size: .
v_call: TRBV19
cdr3_length: 12
j_call: TRBJ1-1
d_call: .
cdr3_aa: CATGQKNTEAFF
cdr3_nt: TGTGCGACCGGACAGAAGAACACTGAAGCTTTCTTT

clone_size: .
v_call: TRBV12-3/TRBV12-4
cdr3_length: 11
j_call: TRBJ2-3
d_call: .
cdr3_aa: CASSLGTAQYF
cdr3_nt: TGTGCCAGCAGTTTAGGGACAGCGCAGTATTTT

clone_size: .
v_call: TRBV6-1
cdr3_length: 16
j_call: TRBJ1-1
d_call: TRBD1
cdr3_aa: CASSERPGQRNTEAFF
cdr3_nt: TGTGCCAGCAGTGAGCGACCGGGACAGCGGAACACTGAAGCTTTCTTT